These T cell receptor beta chains were read from a single sample in a study of early stage breast cancer tumors. Method: immunoSEQ multiplex PCR; TCRdb's copy keeps in-frame clones and lacks some. The sample includes tens of thousands of clones, 70% to 85% seen only once; the top ten take about 3.6%. The sequenced sample was blood. These receptors were taken from a person between 55 and 69 years old with breast cancer. The CDR3 runs from the conserved cysteine through the conserved F or W. D genes are given only for firm matches. Size values are once, few and many counts, or a class for expanded clones, and some rows have none.

D: TRBD1; J: TRBJ1-2; V: TRBV7-9; size: few; DNA: TGTGCCAGCAGCTTCCAACAGGGGGACGGCTACACCTTC; CDR3: CASSFQQGDGYTF
D: .; J: TRBJ2-3; V: TRBV2; size: .; DNA: TGTGCCAGCCTCACTGAACCCTACACAGATACGCAGTATTTT; CDR3: CASLTEPYTDTQYF
D: .; J: TRBJ2-1; V: TRBV7-2; size: .; DNA: TGTGCCAGCAGCCCGCTTGTCACGGCCAGCTACAATGAGCAGTTCTTC; CDR3: CASSPLVTASYNEQFF
D: TRBD2; J: TRBJ2-3; V: TRBV9; size: .; DNA: TGTGCCAGCAGCGTAGGGACTAGCGCCCGGGGAGATACGCAGTATTTT; CDR3: CASSVGTSARGDTQYF
D: .; J: TRBJ1-5; V: TRBV4-1; size: .; DNA: TGCGCCAGCAGCCAACAACAGGGTGGGAGCAATCAGCCCCAGCATTTT; CDR3: CASSQQQGGSNQPQHF
D: .; J: TRBJ2-1; V: TRBV15; size: .; DNA: TGTGCCACCAGCAGAGAATCGGGGGCGAACAATGAGCAGTTCTTC; CDR3: CATSRESGANNEQFF
D: TRBD2; J: TRBJ2-1; V: TRBV19; size: few; DNA: TGTGCCAGTAATGCGGGAGGGAGATACAATGAGCAGTTCTTC; CDR3: CASNAGGRYNEQFF
D: .; J: TRBJ1-2; V: TRBV30; size: .; DNA: TGTGCCTGGAGCCTAGTGGCAGGGAAACAATATGGCTACACCTTC; CDR3: CAWSLVAGKQYGYTF
D: .; J: TRBJ1-2; V: TRBV19; size: .; DNA: TGTGCCAGTAACCTAATGGGTACTAACTATGGCTACACCTTC; CDR3: CASNLMGTNYGYTF
D: .; J: TRBJ2-2; V: TRBV7-3; size: .; DNA: TGTGCCAGCAGTAGGTCCGGGGAGCTGTTTTTT; CDR3: CASSRSGELFF
D: TRBD2; J: TRBJ2-7; V: TRBV9; size: .; DNA: TGTGCCAGCAGCCCCACCCCGGCCAGCGGGGGTCCTGAAGAGCAGTACTTC; CDR3: CASSPTPASGGPEEQYF
D: .; J: TRBJ2-3; V: TRBV5-6; size: .; DNA: TGTGCCAGCAGCTTGGAGGGCGCCCGGTCAGATACGCAGTATTTT; CDR3: CASSLEGARSDTQYF
D: .; J: TRBJ1-1; V: TRBV6-4; size: once; DNA: TGTGCCAGCAGTGACTCCAGGACACCGGCGAGGAACACTGAAGCTTTCTTT; CDR3: CASSDSRTPARNTEAFF
D: .; J: TRBJ2-2; V: TRBV28; size: .; DNA: TGTGCCAGCAGCCTCAGGGGCGCGGTCACCGGGGAGCTGTTTTTT; CDR3: CASSLRGAVTGELFF
D: .; J: TRBJ1-1; V: TRBV7-9; size: .; DNA: TGTGCCAGCAGCTTAGCGGGGGCAGGTGAAGCTTTCTTT; CDR3: CASSLAGAGEAFF
D: TRBD1; J: TRBJ1-2; V: TRBV28; size: .; DNA: TGTGCCAGCAGTTTACGTGCAGGGGGGGATGGCTACACCTTC; CDR3: CASSLRAGGDGYTF
D: TRBD2; J: TRBJ2-7; V: TRBV28; size: .; DNA: TGTGCCAGCAGCCCCGGGACTATCTCCTACGAGCAGTACTTC; CDR3: CASSPGTISYEQYF
D: .; J: TRBJ2-5; V: TRBV7-6; size: .; DNA: TGTGCCAGCAGCGTAATATCGAGTGAGACCCAGTACTTC; CDR3: CASSVISSETQYF
D: TRBD1; J: TRBJ1-6; V: TRBV30; size: .; DNA: TGTGCCTCGGCACTAGGACAGGAGGGTTCACCCCTCCACTTT; CDR3: CASALGQEGSPLHF
D: .; J: TRBJ2-5; V: TRBV2; size: .; DNA: TGTGCCAGCAGTGAAGTGCGAGAGACCCAGTACTTC; CDR3: CASSEVRETQYF
D: .; J: TRBJ1-4; V: TRBV5-8; size: .; DNA: TGTGCCAGCAGCTCTGGGACTCTTTATAATGAAAAACTGTTTTTT; CDR3: CASSSGTLYNEKLFF
D: TRBD1; J: TRBJ2-3; V: TRBV7-9; size: .; DNA: TGTGCCAGCAGCCCAGGGGGCTGGACAGATACGCAGTATTTT; CDR3: CASSPGGWTDTQYF
D: .; J: TRBJ1-2; V: TRBV18; size: .; DNA: TGTGCCAGCTCTCCACCACGGGGGGCTAGCTATGGCTACACCTTC; CDR3: CASSPPRGASYGYTF